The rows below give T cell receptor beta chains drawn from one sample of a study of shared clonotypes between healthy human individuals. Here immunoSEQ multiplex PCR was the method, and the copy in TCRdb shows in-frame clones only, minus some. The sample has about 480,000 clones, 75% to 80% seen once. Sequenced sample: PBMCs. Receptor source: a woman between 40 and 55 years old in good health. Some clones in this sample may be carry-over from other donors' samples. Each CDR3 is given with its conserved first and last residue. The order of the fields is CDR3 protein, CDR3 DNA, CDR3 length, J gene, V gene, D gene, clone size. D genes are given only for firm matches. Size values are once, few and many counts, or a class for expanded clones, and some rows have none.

CDR3aa: CASSFSGSGETQYF; CDR3nt: TGTGCCAGCAGTTTTAGCGGGAGCGGGGAGACCCAGTACTTC; len: 14; j_gene: TRBJ2-5; v_gene: TRBV28; d_gene: TRBD2; abundance: .
CDR3aa: CASSPSGQGADEQFF; CDR3nt: TGTGCCAGCAGTCCCTCAGGACAGGGGGCCGATGAGCAGTTCTTC; len: 15; j_gene: TRBJ2-1; v_gene: TRBV28; d_gene: TRBD1; abundance: .
CDR3aa: CASSPAGTRWYEQYF; CDR3nt: TGTGCCAGCAGCCCCGCCGGGACTAGATGGTACGAGCAGTACTTC; len: 15; j_gene: TRBJ2-7; v_gene: TRBV5-4; d_gene: TRBD2; abundance: .
CDR3aa: CASSGAGTSGTYEQYF; CDR3nt: TGTGCCAGCAGCGGGGCCGGGACTAGCGGGACCTACGAGCAGTACTTC; len: 16; j_gene: TRBJ2-7; v_gene: TRBV2; d_gene: TRBD2; abundance: few
CDR3aa: CASSVTGGASYEQYF; CDR3nt: TGTGCCAGCAGCGTAACAGGGGGCGCTTCCTACGAGCAGTACTTC; len: 15; j_gene: TRBJ2-7; v_gene: TRBV11-2; d_gene: TRBD1; abundance: .
CDR3aa: CASSIPGTKETQYF; CDR3nt: TGTGCCAGCAGCATCCCCGGGACAAAAGAGACCCAGTACTTC; len: 14; j_gene: TRBJ2-5; v_gene: TRBV5-4; d_gene: .; abundance: .
CDR3aa: CASSSSGMRTDTQYF; CDR3nt: TGTGCCAGCAGTTCTAGCGGCATGCGCACAGATACGCAGTATTTT; len: 15; j_gene: TRBJ2-3; v_gene: TRBV2; d_gene: TRBD2; abundance: .
CDR3aa: CASRTRGTSGRTTYEQYF; CDR3nt: TGCGCCAGCAGGACCCGAGGGACTAGCGGGAGAACTACCTACGAGCAGTACTTC; len: 18; j_gene: TRBJ2-7; v_gene: TRBV23-1; d_gene: TRBD2; abundance: .
CDR3aa: CASSQAPPVGEKLFF; CDR3nt: TGCGCCAGCAGCCAAGCCCCCCCGGTGGGGGAAAAACTGTTTTTT; len: 15; j_gene: TRBJ1-4; v_gene: TRBV4-1; d_gene: .; abundance: .
CDR3aa: CASSLAPGVGAETQYF; CDR3nt: TGTGCCAGCAGCTTAGCCCCAGGGGTTGGAGCGGAGACCCAGTACTTC; len: 16; j_gene: TRBJ2-5; v_gene: TRBV7-2; d_gene: .; abundance: .
CDR3aa: CASSEWPSGASTQYF; CDR3nt: TGTGCCAGCAGTGAGTGGCCTAGCGGGGCGAGTACGCAGTATTTT; len: 15; j_gene: TRBJ2-3; v_gene: TRBV6-1; d_gene: TRBD2; abundance: .